This TCR beta chain comes out of a study of blood T cell repertoires in COVID-19 (dated by TCRdb to 2018 to 2021). Notes on the research overall: Collaborator samples came from the United States, Italy and Spain and covered acute and convalescent phases of COVID-19. The prospective study material was composed of cDNA or gDNA derived from T cells, B-cell-depleted T cells, or PBMCs. Deeply sampled blood TCRbeta repertoires from subjects exposed to, actively infected with, or recovered from COVID-19 were included in the dataset. The repertoires were made available in a free public database intended to serve as a resource for research on the immune response to SARS-CoV-2. The samples were drawn from two sources: the first 160 participants of the ongoing ImmuneRACE study, and over 1,000 subjects contributed by 6 global collaborators. Nearly every sample came with metadata listing a de-identified subject ID, COVID-19 status, age in years and sex. Where available, HLA class I and class II types were obtained from metadata supplied by the sample provider rather than from assay-based typing. What the work shows at the level of the full study, not this receptor alone: Clinical and demographic metadata were provided uncurated, with the amount varying by source and participant.

Whole blood was collected in K2EDTA tubes by collaborating institutions according to the institutions' own protocols. For TCRbeta analysis, collaborator samples were shipped as frozen whole blood, as isolated PBMCs, or as DNA extracted from either sample type. The immunoSEQ Assay, a bias-controlled multiplex PCR, was used to amplify TCRbeta CDR3 regions from genomic DNA. Concerning the study's data processing: The number of nucleated cells in each sample was estimated by amplification of reference gene primers within the assay. To quantify the absolute abundance of each unique TCRbeta CDR3 rearrangement, sequence reads were collapsed and filtered. For each sample, productive Simpson clonality was calculated by taking the square root of Simpson's diversity index across productive rearrangements. The table comes from immuneACCESS by way of TCRdb, which keeps in-frame sequences with V and J called. Part of the clones is missing from these tables; in studies checked, under half for an unresolved V gene and the rest for unknown reasons. Clone size and V and J calls were adopted from that table, with D and trimming inferred from the DNA. The sample yields 200,000 or so clones; about 88% were counted once. Approximately 2.6% of the sample belongs to the ten largest clones.

CDR3 length: 17 amino acids, cysteine to phenylalanine. Only the CDR3 DNA stays, 51 bases, in frame from base 1. The trim is 5 bases for V and 6 bases for J, with a gap of 26 bases between the germline ends. Looking up the germline V gene (reference sequence) yields CDR1 SEHNR and CDR2 FQNEAQ. Points on this clone: Its antigen remains unidentified. No much larger clone exists at a distance of one base, and base qualities are not known.

The chain is made from TRBV7-9 and TRBJ2-7; a weak D assignment points to TRBD1 (6 bases agree). Sequences were obtained from peripheral blood. The receptor was derived from a woman between 55 and 75 years old with acute or convalescent COVID-19. The DNA reads as follows: TGTGCCAGCAGCCCCTCCGGGACACCCTTGGGGGCTTCCGAGCAGTACTTC. It specifies CASSPSGTPLGASEQYF.